This T cell receptor (beta chain) was retrieved from a study of cytomegalovirus exposure and HLA in healthy donors. The study's findings and limits: An analysis done earlier found most TCR beta V segments productive about 87% or about 30% of the time. Follow-up analysis later connected one missense variant in DCLRE1C with trimming of TCR beta V- and J-genes.

The CDR3 spans 16 residues. V gave up 8 bases and J gave up 0 bases, with 19 bases separating them. The germline V gene has CDR1 LGHNA and CDR2 YNFKEQ. The PCR used 60 Vbeta and 13 Jbeta primers. TCRdb keeps only in-frame clones here, not all; method: immunoSEQ multiplex PCR. Among more than 140,000 clones listed, roughly 80% were seen once. Healthy bone marrow donors formed the donor group. A remark on this clone: As yet, its antigen is unknown.

The gene calls are TRBV4-2 and TRBJ1-1, with D hard to call. What was sequenced was PBMCs. The TCR was taken from a female donor in good health and CMV-seronegative. CDR3 nucleotide sequence: TGTGCCAGCTCCAGAGACGCAGGAAACATGAACACTGAAGCTTTCTTT. It encodes CASSRDAGNMNTEAFF.